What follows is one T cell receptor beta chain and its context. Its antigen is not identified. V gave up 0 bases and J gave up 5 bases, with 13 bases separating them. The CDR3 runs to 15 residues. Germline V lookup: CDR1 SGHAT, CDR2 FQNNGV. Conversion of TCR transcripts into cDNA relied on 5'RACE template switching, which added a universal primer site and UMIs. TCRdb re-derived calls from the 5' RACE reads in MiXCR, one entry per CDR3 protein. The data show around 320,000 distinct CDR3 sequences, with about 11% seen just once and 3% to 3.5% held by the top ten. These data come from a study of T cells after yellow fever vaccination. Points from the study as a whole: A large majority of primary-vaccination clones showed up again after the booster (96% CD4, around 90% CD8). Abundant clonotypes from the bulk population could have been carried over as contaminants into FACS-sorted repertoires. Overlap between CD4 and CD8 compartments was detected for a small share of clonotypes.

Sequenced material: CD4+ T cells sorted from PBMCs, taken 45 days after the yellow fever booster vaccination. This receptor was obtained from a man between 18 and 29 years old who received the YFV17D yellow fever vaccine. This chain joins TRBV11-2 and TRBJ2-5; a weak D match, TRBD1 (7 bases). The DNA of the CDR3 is TGTGCCAGCAGCTTAGATGGAGGGGGCGGGGAGACCCAGTACTTC. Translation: CASSLDGGGGETQYF.